Presented here are 20 T cell receptor beta chains from one specimen sequenced in a study of cytomegalovirus exposure and HLA in healthy donors. PCR employed 60 Vbeta and 13 Jbeta primers. Generated by immunoSEQ multiplex PCR, the TCRdb table keeps only in-frame clones and is missing some. The sample consists of 150,000 to 180,000 clones, roughly 74% of them appearing once. The specimen sequenced was PBMCs. The receptors derive from a man aged 18 to 35 in good health and CMV-seronegative.

This clone was seen a few times. The J gene is TRBJ1-1, the V gene TRBV2; D unresolved. The CDR3 loop spans 10 amino acids. In germline, CDR1 is SNHLY, CDR2 FYNNEI. The V and J ends lost 9 bases and 4 bases respectively, with 6 bases between them. The CDR3 protein is CARDFTEAFF. CDR3 coding DNA: TGTGCCAGGGACTTCACTGAAGCTTTCTTT.

This clone was recorded only once. The chain links TRBV5-6 to TRBJ1-2, with D maybe TRBD1 (6 bases). The ends were cut back, 6 bases at V and 6 bases at J, with 18 bases in the middle. Germline CDR1 SGHDT, CDR2 YYEEEE. The CDR3 has 14 amino acids. CDR3 bases: TGTGCCAGCACCTTTGACAGGTATACGGATGGCTACACCTTC. Its protein product is CASTFDRYTDGYTF.

This clone was detected only a few times. J is TRBJ2-2 and V is TRBV15; D remains unclear. CDR1 is LNHNV, CDR2 YYDKDF, per germline (reference sequence). Trimming removed 4 bases from V and 1 base from J, with 7 bases in between. This CDR3 comprises 14 residues. CDR3 in amino acids: CATSTQENTGELFF. In DNA form, the CDR3 reads TGTGCCACCAGCACTCAGGAGAACACCGGGGAGCTGTTTTTT.

The rearrangement links TRBV27 to TRBJ1-1; 7 bases are shared with TRBD1. This CDR3 is built from 15 residues. Germline V lookup: CDR1 MNHEY, CDR2 SMNVEV (reference sequence). Germline trimming cut 6 bases from V and 0 bases from J; bases unmatched to any gene: 7. Here the CDR3 reads CASRERDSMNTEAFF. In DNA, the CDR3 is TGTGCCAGCAGAGAACGGGACAGCATGAACACTGAAGCTTTCTTT.

This clone appeared a few times. J is TRBJ2-5 and V is TRBV14; 11 positions agree with TRBD2. This CDR3 is built from 15 residues. After removal of 4 bases from V and 1 base from J, the junction contained 2 bases not matched to a gene. Germline V lookup: CDR1 SGHDN, CDR2 FVKESK. CDR3 sequence: CASSRTSGGQETQYF. CDR3 in DNA: TGTGCCAGCAGCCGAACTAGCGGGGGCCAAGAGACCCAGTACTTC.

The chain joins TRBV14 to TRBJ2-7; D may be TRBD2 (6 bases). The germline V gene has CDR1 SGHDN and CDR2 FVKESK. This CDR3 is built from 13 residues. Trimming removed 1 base at V and 3 bases at J, with 7 bases between. CDR3 in DNA: TGTGCCAGCAGCCAAGCGGGGGTCTACGAGCAGTACGTC. Its protein is CASSQAGVYEQYV.

The V gene is TRBV19, the J gene TRBJ1-5, with 8 bases fitting TRBD1. The CDR3 spans 20 residues. Trimming at V came to 3 bases and at J to 2 bases, leaving 18 bases not matched to a gene. CDR1 and CDR2 from the germline V gene are LNHDA and SQIVND (reference sequence). The DNA for the CDR3 is TGTGCCAGTAGTATGGGAGGACAGGGCGGCAATAATAGCGGCAATCAGCCCCAGCATTTT. Translated, it gives CASSMGGQGGNNSGNQPQHF.

A remark on this clone: One end of the junction is discordant with germline, which a read error may explain. J is TRBJ2-6 and V is TRBV7-2, with 7 bases fitting TRBD1. The CDR3 extends over 16 amino acids. Germline-derived CDR1 and CDR2 are SGHTA and FQGNSA. CDR3 in amino acids: CASSLDGTAGANGLTF. The CDR3 DNA reads TGTGCCAGCAGCTTAGATGGGACAGCTGGGGCCAACGGCCTGACTTTC.

The chain has TRBV18 and TRBJ2-7, with 7 bases that match TRBD1. V was clipped by 5 bases and J by 5 bases; unmatched bases: 6. Germline CDR1 KGHSH, CDR2 LQKENI. This CDR3 is built from 13 residues. CDR3 sequence reads: CASSSRDSHEQYV. The DNA for the CDR3 is TGTGCCAGCTCATCCCGGGACAGCCACGAGCAGTACGTC.

J is TRBJ2-3 and V is TRBV6-1; no clear D. V was clipped by 4 bases and J by 3 bases, with 14 bases between them. The CDR3 is 15 residues long. Germline CDR1 is MNHNS and CDR2 is SASEGT. The CDR3 here is CASSVTTQSTDTQYF. As DNA, the CDR3 is TGTGCCAGCAGTGTCACTACTCAGTCGACAGATACGCAGTATTTT.

V and J are TRBV6-5 and TRBJ1-2; the match to TRBD1 covers 7 bases. The germline V gene encodes CDR1 MNHEY and CDR2 SVGAGI. This CDR3 is built from 15 residues. With V trimmed by 0 bases and J by 8 bases, 9 bases remained unmatched. The CDR3 DNA reads as TGTGCCAGCAGTTACTCGGGATTACAGGGGAACGGCTACACCTTC. This gives the protein CASSYSGLQGNGYTF.

The CDR3 spells CASSLDRVIYNSPLHF. For the CDR3, the DNA is TGTGCCAGCAGCTTAGACCGGGTCATCTATAATTCACCCCTCCACTTT. The chain recombines TRBV7-8 with TRBJ1-6; no definite D call. V dropped 1 base and J dropped 3 bases, with 10 bases sitting between them. The germline V gene has CDR1 SGHVS and CDR2 FQNEAQ. The CDR3 totals 16 residues.

This rearrangement joins TRBV11-1 to TRBJ2-7; TRBD2 agrees at 9 bases. CDR1 is SGHAT, CDR2 FQDESV, per germline (reference sequence). The CDR3 spans 17 residues. V was pared by 5 bases and J by 1 base, with 12 bases of the junction left unmatched. The CDR3: CASSQRAPSGVSYEQYF. As DNA, the CDR3 is TGTGCCAGCAGCCAACGGGCCCCTAGCGGGGTATCCTACGAGCAGTACTTC.

This clone was observed a few times. The V gene is TRBV5-1, the J gene TRBJ1-4; the D is unclear. The length of the CDR3 is 16 residues. V was cut by 4 bases and J by 6 bases, with 19 bases left in between. Germline CDR1 is SGHRS and CDR2 is YFSETQ. In DNA, the CDR3 is TGCGCCAGCAGCCCCGGTGCCGGGTCTGGCGATGAAAAACTGTTTTTT. Translating it yields CASSPGAGSGDEKLFF.

V and J are TRBV28 and TRBJ1-5; 9 positions agree with TRBD1. V was clipped by 5 bases and J by 5 bases; unmatched bases: 4. The CDR3 totals 14 residues. Germline assignment: CDR1 MDHEN and CDR2 SYDVKM. CDR3 region: CASSPGQGDQPQHF. The DNA of the CDR3 is TGTGCCAGCAGTCCGGGACAGGGAGATCAGCCCCAGCATTTT.

V and J are TRBV5-1 and TRBJ1-2; D unresolved. Germline V gene data show CDR1 as SGHRS and CDR2 as YFSETQ. Trimming stripped 6 bases from V and 2 bases from J, with 14 bases between. CDR3 length: 14 amino acids. In DNA form, the CDR3 reads TGCGCCAGCACAAAAGAAGCATTAAACTATGGCTACACCTTC. This sequence encodes CASTKEALNYGYTF.

This clone was seen only a few times. The chain uses TRBV6-4 and TRBJ1-2; D is unclear. V was trimmed by 3 bases and J by 8 bases, leaving 16 bases between them. The CDR3 consists of 14 residues. The germline V gene has CDR1 MRHNA and CDR2 SNTAGT. CDR3 coding DNA: TGTGCCAGCAGTGAAAACGGGTTGGGTTCAGGCTACACCTTC. Translation: CASSENGLGSGYTF.

The chain carries TRBV9 and TRBJ2-4; TRBD1 matches at 9 bases. Germline assignment: CDR1 SGDLS and CDR2 YYNGEE. The CDR3 spans 13 residues. V trimming: 3 bases; J trimming: 8 bases; junction bases outside the gene matches: 3. CDR3 nucleotides: TGTGCCAGCAGCGAGAGACAGGGGGACATTCAGTACTTC. Amino acid sequence: CASSERQGDIQYF.

The chain is built from TRBV9 and TRBJ2-3; 11 bases align to TRBD2. The germline V gene encodes CDR1 SGDLS and CDR2 YYNGEE. CDR3 length: 16 residues. The V segment lost 4 bases and the J segment 3 bases; nucleotides outside the gene matches: 7. CDR3 in DNA: TGTGCCAGCAGCATTAGCGGGGGGGCCGGAACAGATACGCAGTATTTT. It yields the protein CASSISGGAGTDTQYF.

This clone came up a few times. The chain recombines TRBV7-6 with TRBJ1-1; TRBD1 is a possible D gene (5 bases). The CDR3 length is 18 residues. Looked up from germline, CDR1 is SGHVS and CDR2 is FNYEAQ. The V end was cut by 0 bases, the J end by 1 base, with 18 bases between. The chain's CDR3 is CASSLAFTAAQGNTEAFF. The CDR3 region has the DNA TGTGCCAGCAGCTTAGCGTTTACGGCAGCTCAGGGGAACACTGAAGCTTTCTTT.